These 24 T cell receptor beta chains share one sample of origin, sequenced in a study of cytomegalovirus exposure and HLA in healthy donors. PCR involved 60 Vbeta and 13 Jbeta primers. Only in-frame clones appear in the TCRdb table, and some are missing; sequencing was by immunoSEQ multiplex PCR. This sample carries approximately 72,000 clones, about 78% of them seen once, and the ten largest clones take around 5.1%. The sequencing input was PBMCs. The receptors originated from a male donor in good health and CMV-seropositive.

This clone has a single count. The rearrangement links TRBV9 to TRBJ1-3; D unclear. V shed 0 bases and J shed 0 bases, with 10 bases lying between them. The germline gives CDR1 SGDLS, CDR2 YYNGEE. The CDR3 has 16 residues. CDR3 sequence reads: CASSVGRVPSGNTIYF. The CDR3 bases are TGTGCCAGCAGCGTAGGCCGGGTACCCTCTGGAAACACCATATATTTT.

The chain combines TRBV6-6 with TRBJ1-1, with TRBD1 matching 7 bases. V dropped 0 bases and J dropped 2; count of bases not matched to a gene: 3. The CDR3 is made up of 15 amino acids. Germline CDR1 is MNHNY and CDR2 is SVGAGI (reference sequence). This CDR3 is CASSYSGTANTEAFF. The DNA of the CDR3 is TGTGCCAGCAGTTACTCCGGGACAGCCAACACTGAAGCTTTCTTT.

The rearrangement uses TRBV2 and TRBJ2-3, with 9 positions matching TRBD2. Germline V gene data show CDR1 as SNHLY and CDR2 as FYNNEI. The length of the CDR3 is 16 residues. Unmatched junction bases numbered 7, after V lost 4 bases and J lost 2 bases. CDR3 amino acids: CASSAGLAGFTDTQYF. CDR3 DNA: TGTGCCAGCAGTGCTGGGCTAGCGGGGTTCACAGATACGCAGTATTTT.

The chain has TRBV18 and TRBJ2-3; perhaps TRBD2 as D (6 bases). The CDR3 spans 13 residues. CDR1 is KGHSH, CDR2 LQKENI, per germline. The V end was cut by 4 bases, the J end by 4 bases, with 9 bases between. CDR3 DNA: TGTGCCAGCTCACAGGGCGGGGCAGATACGCAGTATTTT. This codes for CASSQGGADTQYF. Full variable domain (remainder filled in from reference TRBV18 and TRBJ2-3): NAGVMQNPRHLVRRRGQEARLRCSPMKGHSHVYWYRQLPEEGLKFMVYLQKENIIDESGMPKERFSAEFPKEGPSILRIQQVVRGDSAAYFCASSQGGADTQYFGPGTRLTVL.

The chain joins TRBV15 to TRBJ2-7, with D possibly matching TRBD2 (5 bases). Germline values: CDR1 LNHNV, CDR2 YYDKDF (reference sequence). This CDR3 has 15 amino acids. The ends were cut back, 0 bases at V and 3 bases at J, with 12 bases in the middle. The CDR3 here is CATSRDRMRDYEQYF. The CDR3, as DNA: TGTGCCACCAGCAGAGATAGGATGAGGGACTACGAGCAGTACTTC.

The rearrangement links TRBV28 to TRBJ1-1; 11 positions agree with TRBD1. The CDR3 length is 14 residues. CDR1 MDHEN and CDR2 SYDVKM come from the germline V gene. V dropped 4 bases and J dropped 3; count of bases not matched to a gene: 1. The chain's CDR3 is CASSSGQGDTEAFF. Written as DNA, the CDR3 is TGTGCCAGCAGTTCGGGACAGGGGGACACTGAAGCTTTCTTT. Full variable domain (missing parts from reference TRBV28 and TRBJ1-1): DVKVTQSSRYLVKRTGEKVFLECVQDMDHENMFWYRQDPGLGLRLIYFSYDVKMKEKGDIPEGYSVSREKKERFSLILESASTNQTSMYLCASSSGQGDTEAFFGQGTRLTVV.

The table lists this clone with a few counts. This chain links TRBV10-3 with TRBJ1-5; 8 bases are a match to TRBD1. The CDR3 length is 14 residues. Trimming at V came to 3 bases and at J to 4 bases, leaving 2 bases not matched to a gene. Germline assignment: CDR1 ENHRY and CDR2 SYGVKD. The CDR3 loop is CAISDTGGNQPQHF. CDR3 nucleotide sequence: TGTGCCATCAGTGATACAGGGGGAAATCAGCCCCAGCATTTT.

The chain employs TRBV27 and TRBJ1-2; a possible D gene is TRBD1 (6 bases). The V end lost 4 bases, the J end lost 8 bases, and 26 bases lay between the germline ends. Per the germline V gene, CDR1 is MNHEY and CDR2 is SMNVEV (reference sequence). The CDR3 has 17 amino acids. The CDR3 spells CASSSAGASPRSRGYTF. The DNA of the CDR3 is TGTGCCAGCAGTTCGGCAGGGGCCTCGCCAAGGTCTAGGGGCTACACCTTC.

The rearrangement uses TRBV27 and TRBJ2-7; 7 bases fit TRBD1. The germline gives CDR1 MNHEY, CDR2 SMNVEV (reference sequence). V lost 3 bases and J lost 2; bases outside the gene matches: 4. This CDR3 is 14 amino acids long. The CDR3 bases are TGTGCCAGCAGTTTCTCCACAGGGGCCTACGAGCAGTACTTC. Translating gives CASSFSTGAYEQYF.

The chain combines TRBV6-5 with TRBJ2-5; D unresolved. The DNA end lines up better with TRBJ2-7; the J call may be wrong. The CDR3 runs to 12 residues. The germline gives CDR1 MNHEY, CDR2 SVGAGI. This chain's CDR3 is CASSSDSYEQYF. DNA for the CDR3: TGTGCCAGCAGTTCAGACTCGTACGAGCAGTACTTC.

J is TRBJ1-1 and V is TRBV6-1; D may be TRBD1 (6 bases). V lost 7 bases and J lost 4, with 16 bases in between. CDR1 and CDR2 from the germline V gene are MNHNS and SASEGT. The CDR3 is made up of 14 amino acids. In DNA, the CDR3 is TGTGCCAGCAAGCCCAGGGGTAGTTTCACTGAAGCTTTCTTT. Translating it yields CASKPRGSFTEAFF.

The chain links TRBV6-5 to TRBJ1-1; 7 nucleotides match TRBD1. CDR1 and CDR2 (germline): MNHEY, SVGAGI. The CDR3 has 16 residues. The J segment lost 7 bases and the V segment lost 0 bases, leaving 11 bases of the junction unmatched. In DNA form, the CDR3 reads TGTGCCAGCAGTTACTCGTCATCAGGGGGAACAAGTGAAGCTTTCTTT. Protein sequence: CASSYSSSGGTSEAFF.

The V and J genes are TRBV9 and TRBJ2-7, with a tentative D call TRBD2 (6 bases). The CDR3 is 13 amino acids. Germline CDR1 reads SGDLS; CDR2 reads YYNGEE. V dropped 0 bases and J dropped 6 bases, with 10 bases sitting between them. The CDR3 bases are TGTGCCAGCAGCGTAGGGGTCGGGGGCGAGCAGTACTTC. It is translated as CASSVGVGGEQYF. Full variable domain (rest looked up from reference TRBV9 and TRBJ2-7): DSGVTQTPKHLITATGQRVTLRCSPRSGDLSVYWYQQSLDQGLQFLIQYYNGEERAKGNILERFSAQQFPDLHSELNLSSLELGDSALYFCASSVGVGGEQYFGPGTRLTVT.

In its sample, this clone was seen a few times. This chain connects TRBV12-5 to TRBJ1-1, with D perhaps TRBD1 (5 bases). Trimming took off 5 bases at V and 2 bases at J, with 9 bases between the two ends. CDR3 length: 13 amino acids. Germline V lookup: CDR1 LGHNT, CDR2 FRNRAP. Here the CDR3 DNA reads TGTGCTAGTGGTCAGACAGAAAACACTGAAGCTTTCTTT. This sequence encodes CASGQTENTEAFF.

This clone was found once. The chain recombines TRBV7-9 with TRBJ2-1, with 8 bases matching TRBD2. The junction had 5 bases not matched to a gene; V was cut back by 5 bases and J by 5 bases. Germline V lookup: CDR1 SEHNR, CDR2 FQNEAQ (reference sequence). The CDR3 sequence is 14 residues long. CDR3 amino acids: CASSRQLADNEQFF. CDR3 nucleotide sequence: TGTGCCAGCAGCCGCCAACTAGCGGACAATGAGCAGTTCTTC.

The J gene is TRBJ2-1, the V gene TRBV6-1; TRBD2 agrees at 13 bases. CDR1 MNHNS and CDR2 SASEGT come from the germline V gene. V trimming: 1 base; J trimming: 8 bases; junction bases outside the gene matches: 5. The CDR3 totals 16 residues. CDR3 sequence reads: CASSEVLAGGGDEQFF. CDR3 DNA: TGTGCCAGCAGTGAAGTACTAGCGGGGGGGGGTGATGAGCAGTTCTTC.

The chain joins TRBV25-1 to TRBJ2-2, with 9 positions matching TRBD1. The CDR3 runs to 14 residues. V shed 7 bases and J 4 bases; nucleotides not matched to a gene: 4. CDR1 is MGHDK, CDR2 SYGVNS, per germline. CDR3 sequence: CASNGQGSTGELFF. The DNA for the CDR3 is TGTGCCAGCAATGGACAGGGGAGCACCGGGGAGCTGTTTTTT.

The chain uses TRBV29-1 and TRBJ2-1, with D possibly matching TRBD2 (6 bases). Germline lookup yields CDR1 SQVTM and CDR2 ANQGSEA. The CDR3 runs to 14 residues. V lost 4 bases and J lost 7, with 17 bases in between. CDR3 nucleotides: TGCAGCGTTGTGCGGGGAACATTACATAATGAGCAGTTCTTC. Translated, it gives CSVVRGTLHNEQFF.

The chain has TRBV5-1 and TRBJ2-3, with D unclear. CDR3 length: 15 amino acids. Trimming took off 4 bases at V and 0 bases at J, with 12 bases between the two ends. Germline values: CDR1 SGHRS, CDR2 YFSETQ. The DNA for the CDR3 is TGCGCCAGCAGCGTGCAACGTACTAGCACAGATACGCAGTATTTT. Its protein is CASSVQRTSTDTQYF.

The CDR3 bases are TGTGCCAGCAGGGAGAGAGGCCTAAATGAAAAACTGTTTTTT. Encoded protein: CASRERGLNEKLFF. The chain combines TRBV6-1 with TRBJ1-4; D not resolved. The V end lost 6 bases, the J end lost 5 bases, and 13 bases lay between the germline ends. Germline lookup yields CDR1 MNHNS and CDR2 SASEGT. The CDR3 is 14 amino acids.

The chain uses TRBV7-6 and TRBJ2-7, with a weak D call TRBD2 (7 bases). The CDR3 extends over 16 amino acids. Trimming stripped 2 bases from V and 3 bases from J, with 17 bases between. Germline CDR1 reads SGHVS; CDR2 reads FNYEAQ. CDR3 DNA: TGTGCCAGCAGCTTAAGTGGGGGGGCACCTTACTACGAGCAGTACTTC. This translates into CASSLSGGAPYYEQYF.

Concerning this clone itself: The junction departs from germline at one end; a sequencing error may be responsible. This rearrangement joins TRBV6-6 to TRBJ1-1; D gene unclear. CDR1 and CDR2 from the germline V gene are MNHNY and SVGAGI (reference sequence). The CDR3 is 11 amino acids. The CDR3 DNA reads TGTGCCAGCAGTCGGGAGGCTGAAACTTTCTTT. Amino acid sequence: CASSREAETFF.

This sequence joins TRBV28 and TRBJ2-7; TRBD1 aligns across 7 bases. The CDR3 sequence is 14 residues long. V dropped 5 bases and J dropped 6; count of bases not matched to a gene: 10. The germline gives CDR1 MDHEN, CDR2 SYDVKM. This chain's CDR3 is CASSRRQGKGEQYF. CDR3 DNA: TGTGCCAGCAGTCGCCGACAGGGTAAGGGCGAGCAGTACTTC.

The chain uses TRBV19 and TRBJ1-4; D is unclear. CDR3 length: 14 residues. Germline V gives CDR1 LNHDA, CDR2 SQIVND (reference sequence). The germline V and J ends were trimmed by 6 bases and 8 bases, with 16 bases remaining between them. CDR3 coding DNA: TGTGCCAGTAGGAGAGGGAGTGTAGAAGAAAAACTGTTTTTT. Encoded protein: CASRRGSVEEKLFF.